This T cell receptor (beta chain) was recovered during a study of early T cells in non-severe SARS-CoV-2 infection. The ends lost 4 bases at V and 4 bases at J; junction bases unmatched: 6. The germline V gene has CDR1 LNHNV and CDR2 YYDKDF (reference sequence). The CDR3 runs 15 residues. Individual cDNA molecules received unique molecular identifiers during library preparation. MiXCR, run by TCRdb on the 5' RACE reads, gives a single entry per CDR3 protein. The sample lists 25,000 to 35,000 distinct CDR3 sequences, approximately 5% occurring once. J is TRBJ2-5 and V is TRBV15, with TRBD2 matching over 10 bases. The specimen sequenced was whole blood. This clonotype was sampled from an adult who was a healthcare worker with PCR-confirmed SARS-CoV-2 infection or an uninfected control (not recorded which). CDR3 nucleotide sequence: TGTGCCACCAGCATTCAAGCGGGGGGGCCAGAGACCCAGTACTTC. This sequence encodes CATSIQAGGPETQYF.